A single sample is the source of the 2 T cell receptor beta chains below, sequenced in a study of blood T cell repertoires in COVID-19 (dated by TCRdb to about 2020). Preparation of the library involved the immunoSEQ multiplex PCR assay. TCRdb took over this immuneACCESS table, retaining in-frame rearrangements with V and J assigned. Such tables are incomplete; in checked studies, under half of the missing clones stem from an unresolved V gene, and the remainder is unexplained. The sample data list about 250,000 clones, and approximately 90% of these were observed just once. The ten top clones hold 0.99% of the sample. The sequencing sample was made of peripheral blood. The receptors stem from a middle-aged woman who had recovered from COVID-19.

This clone appeared a single time. The chain employs TRBV19 and TRBJ1-2; D unresolved. The CDR3 runs to 15 residues. The germline V gene encodes CDR1 LNHDA and CDR2 SQIVND (reference sequence). Deletions cut 5 bases from V and 4 bases from J, with 17 bases between. The CDR3 protein is CASSPPGRATYGYTF. The CDR3 nucleotides read TGTGCCAGTAGTCCCCCTGGGAGGGCTACCTATGGCTACACCTTC.

V usage is TRBV7-9 and J usage is TRBJ1-1, with 8 bases matching TRBD1. The V gene's germline CDR1 is SEHNR and CDR2 FQNEAQ (reference sequence). There are 16 residues in the CDR3. The V gene end was trimmed by 5 bases and the J gene end by 4 bases; junction bases not matched to a gene: 12. CDR3 nucleotides: TGTGCCAGCAGCCGAGCCCGTCTACAGGGGGGCACTGAAGCTTTCTTT. Its translation is CASSRARLQGGTEAFF. The full variable domain, its missing parts supplied by reference TRBV7-9 and TRBJ1-1, is DTGVSQNPRHKITKRGQNVTFRCDPISEHNRLYWYRQTLGQGPEFLTYFQNEAQLEKSRLLSDRFSAERPKGSFSTLEIQRTEQGDSAMYLCASSRARLQGGTEAFFGQGTRLTVV.